This T cell receptor (beta chain) originates from a study of persistence of HIV-infected CD4 T cells. The libraries were made with immunoSEQ version 4 in survey mode. Genomic DNA was diluted to roughly 10 ng/uL, up to roughly 1 ug per sample. The table came from immunoSEQ multiplex PCR; TCRdb's copy has only in-frame clones and leaves some out. The sample contains some 58,000 clones, about four fifths of which appear only once. An overlapping HIV-1 Gag peptide pool stimulated these cells at 0.95 to 1 ug/peptide/mL. CD40L-negative CD69-negative CD45RO-high memory CD4+ T cells were sorted as populations depleted of antigen-responding cells. Undetectable plasma HIV-1 RNA below 50 copies/mL lasted at least 4 years. Inclusion required CMV-positive serology and CD4+ counts above 400 cells/uL. Per the germline V gene, CDR1 is MNHNS and CDR2 is SASEGT. This CDR3 has 14 residues. V was trimmed by 1 base and J by 4 bases, leaving 8 bases between them.

Comments on this clone: Its antigen is not known.

This chain connects TRBV6-1 to TRBJ1-3; D unresolved. This sequence was found in an adult man with HIV who was CMV-seropositive. Sequenced here: CD4+ T cells sorted from PBMCs after approximately 19-hour stimulation, sampled from a patient who received antiretroviral therapy. The DNA of the CDR3 is TGTGCCAGCAGTGAAGGGTGGCCCGGAAACACCATATATTTT. This translates into CASSEGWPGNTIYF.